The source of this T cell receptor (beta chain) is a study of T cells in Graves' hyperthyroidism and ophthalmopathy. V dropped 7 bases and J dropped 9 bases, with 16 bases sitting between them. The germline gives CDR1 SGHVS, CDR2 FQNEAQ. The CDR3 consists of 14 residues. Amplification of TCR beta CDR3 regions used RNA as the template. TCR CDR3 underwent first-round RT-PCR with the HTBI primer set. TCRdb re-derived calls from the multiplex PCR reads in MiXCR, one entry per CDR3 protein. The top ten hold 16% of the sample, which has 690,000 or so distinct CDR3 sequences, around 20% seen once. The chain recombines TRBV7-8 with TRBJ1-6, with D maybe TRBD1 (5 bases). The material sequenced was blood. The TCR sequence derives from a woman between 50 and 59 years old with Graves' hyperthyroidism that later progressed to Graves' ophthalmopathy. In DNA form, the CDR3 reads TGTGCCAGCATCGATAAGGGGTTGGGTTCACCCCTCCACTTT. This encodes CASIDKGLGSPLHF.